These 8 T cell receptor beta chains were all obtained from the same sample, sequenced in a study of pediatric ulcerative colitis. Measured with immunoSEQ multiplex PCR; TCRdb has only the in-frame clones, and not every one. The sample holds tens of thousands of clones, 78% seen once. One to two pinch biopsies were taken from the rectum during colonoscopy. Sequencing used gut tissue. The source is a girl aged 5-17 years with moderate ulcerative colitis.

The J gene is TRBJ1-1, the V gene TRBV14, with D possibly matching TRBD1 (5 bases). CDR1 is SGHDN and CDR2 is FVKESK in the germline V gene. V was shortened by 1 base and J by 3 bases, with 12 bases between the two germline ends. The CDR3 sequence is 15 residues long. CDR3 region: CASSQGQGGYTEAFF. The DNA for the CDR3 is TGTGCCAGCAGCCAAGGGCAGGGCGGGTACACTGAAGCTTTCTTT. Together with reference TRBV14 and TRBJ1-1, the CDR3 gives the full variable domain: EAGVTQFPSHSVIEKGQTVTLRCDPISGHDNLYWYRRVMGKEIKFLLHFVKESKQDESGMPNNRFLAERTGGTYSTLKVQPAELEDSGVYFCASSQGQGGYTEAFFGQGTRLTVV.

The table lists this clone with a few counts. The chain employs TRBV14 and TRBJ2-1; D is perhaps TRBD2 (6 bases). V was cut by 4 bases and J by 12 bases, with 25 bases left in between. Per the germline V gene, CDR1 is SGHDN and CDR2 is FVKESK. The CDR3 is 16 amino acids. The CDR3 protein is CASSPGTTTRGEVQFF. The CDR3 DNA reads TGTGCCAGCAGCCCAGGGACGACTACCAGAGGGGAGGTGCAGTTCTTC.

V gene TRBV5-4 combines with J gene TRBJ2-1; 7 bases fit TRBD2. The CDR3 length is 15 residues. With V trimmed by 0 bases and J by 8 bases, 8 bases remained unmatched. Germline V CDR1 and CDR2: SGHNT, YYREEE (reference sequence). CDR3 amino acids: CASSLDRRGRDEQFF. The DNA for the CDR3 is TGTGCCAGCAGCTTGGATCGTCGGGGGAGGGATGAGCAGTTCTTC.

The chain employs TRBV29-1 and TRBJ2-7; the D gene is possibly TRBD1 (5 bases). The germline CDR1 and CDR2 sequences are SQVTM and ANQGSEA. CDR3 length: 11 residues. V shed 7 bases and J shed 3 bases, with 10 bases lying between them. In DNA, the CDR3 is TGCAGCGCCGAAGACAGCTACGAGCAGTACTTC. This translates into CSAEDSYEQYF.

This clone was counted only a few times. The CDR3 DNA reads TGTGCCAGTAGTATACCGCTACTCTCTGGAAACACCATATATTTT. This gives the protein CASSIPLLSGNTIYF. This chain uses TRBV19 with TRBJ1-3; unclear D gene. This CDR3 spans 15 amino acids. The V end was cut by 2 bases, the J end by 0 bases, with 8 bases between. Germline V gene data show CDR1 as LNHDA and CDR2 as SQIVND (reference sequence).

V gene TRBV11-3 combines with J gene TRBJ2-3, with D maybe TRBD2 (6 bases). V gave up 5 bases and J gave up 0 bases, with 15 bases separating them. The CDR3 sequence is 16 residues long. From germline, CDR1 is SGHNT and CDR2 YENEEA. The DNA for the CDR3 is TGTGCCAGCAGCCTTAAGGGAGGATCTAGCACAGATACGCAGTATTTT. Encoded protein: CASSLKGGSSTDTQYF.

The chain links TRBV5-1 to TRBJ2-3; 7 nucleotides agree with TRBD1. The V gene's germline CDR1 is SGHRS and CDR2 YFSETQ. Losses at the gene ends were 6 bases for V and 2 bases for J; bases not matched to a gene: 6. The CDR3 covers 14 residues. DNA for the CDR3: TGCGCCAGCACACCGGACAGGCTCACAGATACGCAGTATTTT. This sequence encodes CASTPDRLTDTQYF.

V gene TRBV10-3 combines with J gene TRBJ2-7, with unresolved D. Germline V gives CDR1 ENHRY, CDR2 SYGVKD. The CDR3 has 14 residues. Trimming left V 2 bases short and J 3 bases short, with 11 bases between. The chain's CDR3 is CAISEAHGGYEQYF. Written as DNA, the CDR3 is TGTGCCATCAGTGAGGCCCATGGCGGCTACGAGCAGTACTTC.